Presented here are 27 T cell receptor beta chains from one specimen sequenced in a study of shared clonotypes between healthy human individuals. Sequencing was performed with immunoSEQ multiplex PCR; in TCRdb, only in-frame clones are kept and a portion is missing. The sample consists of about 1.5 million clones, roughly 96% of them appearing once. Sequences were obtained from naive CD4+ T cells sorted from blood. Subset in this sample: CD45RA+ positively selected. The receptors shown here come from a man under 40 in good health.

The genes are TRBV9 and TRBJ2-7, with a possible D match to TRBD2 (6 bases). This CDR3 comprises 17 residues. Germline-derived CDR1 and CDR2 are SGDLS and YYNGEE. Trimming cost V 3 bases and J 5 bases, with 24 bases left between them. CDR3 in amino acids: CASSGRASASPMDEQYF. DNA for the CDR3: TGTGCCAGCAGCGGAAGAGCTAGCGCTTCCCCAATGGACGAGCAGTACTTC.

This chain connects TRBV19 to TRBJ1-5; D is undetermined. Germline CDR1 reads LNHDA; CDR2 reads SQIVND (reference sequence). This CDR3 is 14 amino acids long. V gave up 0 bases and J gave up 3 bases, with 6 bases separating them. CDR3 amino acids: CASSIEGPNQPQHF. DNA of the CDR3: TGTGCCAGTAGTATAGAAGGGCCCAATCAGCCCCAGCATTTT.

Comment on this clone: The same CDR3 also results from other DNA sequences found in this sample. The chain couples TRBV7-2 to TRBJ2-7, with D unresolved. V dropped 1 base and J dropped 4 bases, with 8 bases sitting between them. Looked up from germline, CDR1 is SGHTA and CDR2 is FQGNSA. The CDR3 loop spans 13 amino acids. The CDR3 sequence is CASSLVVGYEQYF. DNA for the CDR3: TGTGCCAGCAGCTTAGTGGTGGGGTACGAGCAGTACTTC.

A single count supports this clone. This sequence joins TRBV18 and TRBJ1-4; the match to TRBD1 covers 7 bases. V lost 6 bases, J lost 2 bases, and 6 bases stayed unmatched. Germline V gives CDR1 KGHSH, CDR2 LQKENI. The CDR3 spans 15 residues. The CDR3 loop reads CASSRLQGTNEKLFF. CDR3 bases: TGTGCCAGCTCTCGATTACAGGGGACTAATGAAAAACTGTTTTTT. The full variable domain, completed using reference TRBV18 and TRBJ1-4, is NAGVMQNPRHLVRRRGQEARLRCSPMKGHSHVYWYRQLPEEGLKFMVYLQKENIIDESGMPKERFSAEFPKEGPSILRIQQVVRGDSAAYFCASSRLQGTNEKLFFGSGTQLSVL.

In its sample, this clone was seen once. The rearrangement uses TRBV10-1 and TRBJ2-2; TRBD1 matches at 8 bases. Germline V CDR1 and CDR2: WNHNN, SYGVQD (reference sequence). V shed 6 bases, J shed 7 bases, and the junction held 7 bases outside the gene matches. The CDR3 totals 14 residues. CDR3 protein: CASSVGQGIGELFF. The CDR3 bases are TGCGCCAGCAGCGTTGGACAGGGTATCGGGGAGCTGTTTTTT.

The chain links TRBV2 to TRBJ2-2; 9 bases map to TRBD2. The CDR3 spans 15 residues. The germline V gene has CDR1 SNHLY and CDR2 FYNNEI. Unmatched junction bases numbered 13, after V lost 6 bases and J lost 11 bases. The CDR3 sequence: CASRASGTSYGELFF. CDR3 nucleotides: TGTGCCAGCAGAGCTTCAGGGACTAGCTACGGCGAGCTGTTTTTT.

The CDR3 DNA sequence: TGTGCCAGCAGCCGGGACAGGGGTTATGAGACCCAGTACTTC. It encodes CASSRDRGYETQYF. V gene TRBV7-2 combines with J gene TRBJ2-5, with 10 nucleotides matching TRBD1. The junction had 5 bases not matched to a gene; V was cut back by 5 bases and J by 5 bases. Germline CDR1 reads SGHTA; CDR2 reads FQGNSA. The CDR3 spans 14 residues.

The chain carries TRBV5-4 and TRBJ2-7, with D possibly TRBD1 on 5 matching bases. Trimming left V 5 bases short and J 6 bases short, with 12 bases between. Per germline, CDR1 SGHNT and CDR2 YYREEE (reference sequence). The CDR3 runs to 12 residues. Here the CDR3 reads CASSYIQGEQYF. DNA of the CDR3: TGTGCCAGCAGTTATATTCAGGGCGAGCAGTACTTC.

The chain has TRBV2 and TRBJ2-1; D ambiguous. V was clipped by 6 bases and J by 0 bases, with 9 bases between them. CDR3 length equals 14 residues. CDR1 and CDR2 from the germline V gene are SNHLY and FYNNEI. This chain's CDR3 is CASSDRGSYNEQFF. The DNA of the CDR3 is TGTGCCAGCAGCGATCGAGGCTCCTACAATGAGCAGTTCTTC.

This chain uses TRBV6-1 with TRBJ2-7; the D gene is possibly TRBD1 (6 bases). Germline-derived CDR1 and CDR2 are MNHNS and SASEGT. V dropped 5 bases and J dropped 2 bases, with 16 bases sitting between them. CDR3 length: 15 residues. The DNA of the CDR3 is TGTGCCAGCAGTTCTTTCCTGACAGGAGCCTACGAGCAGTACTTC. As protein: CASSSFLTGAYEQYF.

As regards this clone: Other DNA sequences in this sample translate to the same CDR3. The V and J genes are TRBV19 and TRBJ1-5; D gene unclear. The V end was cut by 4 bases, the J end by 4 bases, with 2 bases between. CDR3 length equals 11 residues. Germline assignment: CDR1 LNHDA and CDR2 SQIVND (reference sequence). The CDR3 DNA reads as TGTGCCAGTAGTAGTAATCAGCCCCAGCATTTT. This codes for CASSSNQPQHF.

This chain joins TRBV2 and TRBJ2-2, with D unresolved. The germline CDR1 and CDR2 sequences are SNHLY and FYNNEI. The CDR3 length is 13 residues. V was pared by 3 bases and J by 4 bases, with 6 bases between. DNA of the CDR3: TGTGCCAGCAGTGACCACTCCACCGGGGAGCTGTTTTTT. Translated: CASSDHSTGELFF.

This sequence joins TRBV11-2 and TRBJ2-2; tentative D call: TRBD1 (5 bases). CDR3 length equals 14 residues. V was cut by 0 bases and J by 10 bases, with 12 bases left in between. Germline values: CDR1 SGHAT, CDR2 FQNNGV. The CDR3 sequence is CASSLDHGALELFF. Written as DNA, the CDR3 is TGTGCCAGCAGCTTAGATCATGGGGCATTGGAGCTGTTTTTT.

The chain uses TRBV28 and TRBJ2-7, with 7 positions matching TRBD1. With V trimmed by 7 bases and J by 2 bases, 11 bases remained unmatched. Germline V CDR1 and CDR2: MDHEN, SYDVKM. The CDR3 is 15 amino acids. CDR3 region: CASTTPQGFPYEQYF. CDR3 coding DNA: TGTGCCAGCACCACCCCACAGGGGTTCCCCTACGAGCAGTACTTC.

CDR3: CASSLRFGAGQPQHF. The CDR3 DNA follows: TGTGCCAGCAGCTTACGGTTTGGGGCGGGTCAGCCCCAGCATTTT. The gene calls are TRBV7-2 and TRBJ1-5; D is possibly TRBD1 (5 bases). The CDR3 extends over 15 amino acids. The germline V gene has CDR1 SGHTA and CDR2 FQGNSA. V was cut by 2 bases and J by 6 bases, with 14 bases left in between.

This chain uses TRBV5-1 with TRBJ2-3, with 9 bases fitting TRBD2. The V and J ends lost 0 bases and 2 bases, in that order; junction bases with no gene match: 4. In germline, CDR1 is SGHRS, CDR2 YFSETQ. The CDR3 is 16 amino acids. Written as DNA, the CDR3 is TGCGCCAGCAGCTTGGGAGGACTAGCGTCCACAGATACGCAGTATTTT. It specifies CASSLGGLASTDTQYF.

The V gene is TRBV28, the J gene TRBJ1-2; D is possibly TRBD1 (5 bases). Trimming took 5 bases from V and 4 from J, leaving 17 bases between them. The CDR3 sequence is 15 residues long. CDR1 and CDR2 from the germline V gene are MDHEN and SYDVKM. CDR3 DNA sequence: TGTGCCAGCAGTCCACCAGGGACGCCGGCCTATGGCTACACCTTC. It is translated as CASSPPGTPAYGYTF.

CDR3 in DNA: TGCGCTCGGGGGGGGAGCGCCGGCGAGCAGTACTTC. Residues: CARGGSAGEQYF. The J gene is TRBJ2-7, the V gene TRBV10-1; TRBD2 aligns across 8 bases. CDR1 is WNHNN, CDR2 SYGVQD, per germline (reference sequence). This CDR3 region has 12 residues.

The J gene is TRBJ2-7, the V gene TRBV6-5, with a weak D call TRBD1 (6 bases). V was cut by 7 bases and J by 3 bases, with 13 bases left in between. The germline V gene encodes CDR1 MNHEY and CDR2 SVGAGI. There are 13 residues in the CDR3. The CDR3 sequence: CASNRQAGYEQYF. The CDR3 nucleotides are TGTGCCAGCAATCGACAGGCTGGCTACGAGCAGTACTTC.

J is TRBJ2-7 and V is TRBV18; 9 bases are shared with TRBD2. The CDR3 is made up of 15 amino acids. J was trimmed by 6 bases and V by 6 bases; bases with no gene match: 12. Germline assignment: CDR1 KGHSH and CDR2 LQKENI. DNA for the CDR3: TGTGCCAGCTCCGAAGTAGCGGGAGTAGTCGGCGAGCAGTACTTC. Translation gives CASSEVAGVVGEQYF.

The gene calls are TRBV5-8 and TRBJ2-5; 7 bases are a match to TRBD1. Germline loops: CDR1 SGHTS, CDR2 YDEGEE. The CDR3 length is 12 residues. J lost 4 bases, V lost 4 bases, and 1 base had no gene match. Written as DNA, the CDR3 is TGTGCCAGCAGCCGGACAGGAGAGACCCAGTACTTC. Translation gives CASSRTGETQYF.

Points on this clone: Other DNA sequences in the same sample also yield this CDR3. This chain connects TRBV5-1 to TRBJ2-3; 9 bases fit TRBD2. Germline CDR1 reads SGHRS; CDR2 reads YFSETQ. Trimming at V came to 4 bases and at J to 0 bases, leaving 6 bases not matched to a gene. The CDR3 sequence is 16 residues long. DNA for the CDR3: TGCGCCAGCAGCCCCGGTACTAGCGGGAGCACAGATACGCAGTATTTT. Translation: CASSPGTSGSTDTQYF.

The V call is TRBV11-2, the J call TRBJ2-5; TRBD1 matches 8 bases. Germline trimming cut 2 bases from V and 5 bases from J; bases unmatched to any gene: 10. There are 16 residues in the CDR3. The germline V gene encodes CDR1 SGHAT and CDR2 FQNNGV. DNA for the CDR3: TGTGCCAGCAGCTTAACGCCGGGACAGGTCGGGGAGACCCAGTACTTC. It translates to CASSLTPGQVGETQYF.

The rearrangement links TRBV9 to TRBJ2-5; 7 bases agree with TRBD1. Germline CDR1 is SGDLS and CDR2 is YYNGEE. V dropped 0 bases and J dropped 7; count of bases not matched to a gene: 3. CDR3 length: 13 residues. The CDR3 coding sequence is TGTGCCAGCAGCGTAGACAGGGGCATGACCCAGTACTTC. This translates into CASSVDRGMTQYF.

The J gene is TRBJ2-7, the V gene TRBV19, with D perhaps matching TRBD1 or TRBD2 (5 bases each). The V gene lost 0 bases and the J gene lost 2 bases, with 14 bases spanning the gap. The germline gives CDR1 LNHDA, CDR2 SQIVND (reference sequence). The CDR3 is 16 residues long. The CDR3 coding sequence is TGTGCCAGTAGTATAGATGGAGCAGGGACCCCCTACGAGCAGTACTTC. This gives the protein CASSIDGAGTPYEQYF.

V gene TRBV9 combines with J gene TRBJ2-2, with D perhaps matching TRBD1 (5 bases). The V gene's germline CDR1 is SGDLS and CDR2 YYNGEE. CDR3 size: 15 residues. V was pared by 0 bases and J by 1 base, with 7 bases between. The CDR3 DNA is TGTGCCAGCAGCGTAGCCGGACAGAACACCGGGGAGCTGTTTTTT. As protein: CASSVAGQNTGELFF.

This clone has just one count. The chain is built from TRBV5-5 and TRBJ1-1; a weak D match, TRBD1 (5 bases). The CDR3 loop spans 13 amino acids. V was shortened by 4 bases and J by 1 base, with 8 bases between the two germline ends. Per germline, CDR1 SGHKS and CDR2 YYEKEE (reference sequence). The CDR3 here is CASSRGTNTEAFF. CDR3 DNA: TGTGCCAGCAGCCGAGGGACGAACACTGAAGCTTTCTTT. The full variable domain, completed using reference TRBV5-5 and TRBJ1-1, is DAGVTQSPTHLIKTRGQQVTLRCSPISGHKSVSWYQQVLGQGPQFIFQYYEKEERGRGNFPDRFSARQFPNYSSELNVNALLLGDSALYLCASSRGTNTEAFFGQGTRLTVV.